Described below is a single T cell receptor beta chain sequence and its context. The sample comes from a study of blood T cell repertoires in COVID-19. As for the study in general: COVID-19 samples from acute and convalescent phases originated in the United States, Italy and Spain. Sample material is recorded as cDNA or gDNA derived from T cells, B-cell-depleted T cells, or PBMCs.

Study processing details: Estimation of nucleated cell counts relied on the amplification of reference gene primers. TCRdb's copy holds only in-frame clones and misses some; the assay was immunoSEQ multiplex PCR. Clonal size and the V and J genes are those of that table, whereas D and trimming came from the DNA. The sample shows approximately 190,000 clones, around 82% of them seen only once. The V and J ends lost 2 bases and 7 bases respectively, with 18 bases between them. The CDR3 is 15 amino acids. Germline values: CDR1 MNHEY, CDR2 SVGEGT. Living in 24 US areas, the participants were between about 18 and 100 years of age.

The TCR was taken from a man aged 35-49 years who had recovered from COVID-19. The V call is TRBV6-2 or TRBV6-3, the J call TRBJ2-7; tentatively, D is TRBD1 (6 bases). Sequencing was done on a sample of PBMCs or T cells enriched from blood (not recorded which). As DNA, the CDR3 is TGTGCCAGCAGTTACCTAGACAGGTCCGTGGGGGAGCAGTACTTC. It specifies CASSYLDRSVGEQYF.